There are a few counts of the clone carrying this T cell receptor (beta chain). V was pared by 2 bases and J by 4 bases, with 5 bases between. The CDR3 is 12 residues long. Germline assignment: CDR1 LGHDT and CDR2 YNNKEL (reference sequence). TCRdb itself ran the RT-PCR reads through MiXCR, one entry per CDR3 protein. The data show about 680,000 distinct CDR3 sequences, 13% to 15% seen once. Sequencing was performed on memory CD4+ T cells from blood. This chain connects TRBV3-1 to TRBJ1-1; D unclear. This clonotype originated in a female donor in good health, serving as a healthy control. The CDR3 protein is CASSQTFTEAFF. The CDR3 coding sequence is TGTGCCAGCAGCCAAACATTCACTGAAGCTTTCTTT.